This T cell receptor (beta chain) was identified in a study of identical twins. This clonotype showed up just a few times. The antigen is not known. Germline V gene sequence: CDR1 KGHSH, CDR2 LQKENI. CDR3 size: 15 residues. J gave up 0 bases and V 2 bases, and 3 bases lay outside the gene matches. Via MiXCR, TCRdb re-called the 5' RACE reads, giving one row per CDR3 protein. The profile shows fewer than 250,000 distinct CDR3 sequences, 5.5% to 8% of them singletons. Overall study findings and caveats: Less excess twin sharing appeared in beta out-of-frame sequences. There was an excess of low generation probability in the out-of-frame alpha sequences that twins shared.

The data also belong to a second study, concerning yellow fever vaccine responses in identical twins.

The TCR was taken from a woman aged 18-30 years in good health. The chain carries TRBV18 and TRBJ2-7, with 8 positions matching TRBD2. Sequencing used memory (CD45RO+) T cells sorted from blood. CDR3 protein: CASSPSAGGSYEQYF. CDR3 nucleotides: TGTGCCAGCTCACCATCGGCGGGAGGCTCCTACGAGCAGTACTTC.